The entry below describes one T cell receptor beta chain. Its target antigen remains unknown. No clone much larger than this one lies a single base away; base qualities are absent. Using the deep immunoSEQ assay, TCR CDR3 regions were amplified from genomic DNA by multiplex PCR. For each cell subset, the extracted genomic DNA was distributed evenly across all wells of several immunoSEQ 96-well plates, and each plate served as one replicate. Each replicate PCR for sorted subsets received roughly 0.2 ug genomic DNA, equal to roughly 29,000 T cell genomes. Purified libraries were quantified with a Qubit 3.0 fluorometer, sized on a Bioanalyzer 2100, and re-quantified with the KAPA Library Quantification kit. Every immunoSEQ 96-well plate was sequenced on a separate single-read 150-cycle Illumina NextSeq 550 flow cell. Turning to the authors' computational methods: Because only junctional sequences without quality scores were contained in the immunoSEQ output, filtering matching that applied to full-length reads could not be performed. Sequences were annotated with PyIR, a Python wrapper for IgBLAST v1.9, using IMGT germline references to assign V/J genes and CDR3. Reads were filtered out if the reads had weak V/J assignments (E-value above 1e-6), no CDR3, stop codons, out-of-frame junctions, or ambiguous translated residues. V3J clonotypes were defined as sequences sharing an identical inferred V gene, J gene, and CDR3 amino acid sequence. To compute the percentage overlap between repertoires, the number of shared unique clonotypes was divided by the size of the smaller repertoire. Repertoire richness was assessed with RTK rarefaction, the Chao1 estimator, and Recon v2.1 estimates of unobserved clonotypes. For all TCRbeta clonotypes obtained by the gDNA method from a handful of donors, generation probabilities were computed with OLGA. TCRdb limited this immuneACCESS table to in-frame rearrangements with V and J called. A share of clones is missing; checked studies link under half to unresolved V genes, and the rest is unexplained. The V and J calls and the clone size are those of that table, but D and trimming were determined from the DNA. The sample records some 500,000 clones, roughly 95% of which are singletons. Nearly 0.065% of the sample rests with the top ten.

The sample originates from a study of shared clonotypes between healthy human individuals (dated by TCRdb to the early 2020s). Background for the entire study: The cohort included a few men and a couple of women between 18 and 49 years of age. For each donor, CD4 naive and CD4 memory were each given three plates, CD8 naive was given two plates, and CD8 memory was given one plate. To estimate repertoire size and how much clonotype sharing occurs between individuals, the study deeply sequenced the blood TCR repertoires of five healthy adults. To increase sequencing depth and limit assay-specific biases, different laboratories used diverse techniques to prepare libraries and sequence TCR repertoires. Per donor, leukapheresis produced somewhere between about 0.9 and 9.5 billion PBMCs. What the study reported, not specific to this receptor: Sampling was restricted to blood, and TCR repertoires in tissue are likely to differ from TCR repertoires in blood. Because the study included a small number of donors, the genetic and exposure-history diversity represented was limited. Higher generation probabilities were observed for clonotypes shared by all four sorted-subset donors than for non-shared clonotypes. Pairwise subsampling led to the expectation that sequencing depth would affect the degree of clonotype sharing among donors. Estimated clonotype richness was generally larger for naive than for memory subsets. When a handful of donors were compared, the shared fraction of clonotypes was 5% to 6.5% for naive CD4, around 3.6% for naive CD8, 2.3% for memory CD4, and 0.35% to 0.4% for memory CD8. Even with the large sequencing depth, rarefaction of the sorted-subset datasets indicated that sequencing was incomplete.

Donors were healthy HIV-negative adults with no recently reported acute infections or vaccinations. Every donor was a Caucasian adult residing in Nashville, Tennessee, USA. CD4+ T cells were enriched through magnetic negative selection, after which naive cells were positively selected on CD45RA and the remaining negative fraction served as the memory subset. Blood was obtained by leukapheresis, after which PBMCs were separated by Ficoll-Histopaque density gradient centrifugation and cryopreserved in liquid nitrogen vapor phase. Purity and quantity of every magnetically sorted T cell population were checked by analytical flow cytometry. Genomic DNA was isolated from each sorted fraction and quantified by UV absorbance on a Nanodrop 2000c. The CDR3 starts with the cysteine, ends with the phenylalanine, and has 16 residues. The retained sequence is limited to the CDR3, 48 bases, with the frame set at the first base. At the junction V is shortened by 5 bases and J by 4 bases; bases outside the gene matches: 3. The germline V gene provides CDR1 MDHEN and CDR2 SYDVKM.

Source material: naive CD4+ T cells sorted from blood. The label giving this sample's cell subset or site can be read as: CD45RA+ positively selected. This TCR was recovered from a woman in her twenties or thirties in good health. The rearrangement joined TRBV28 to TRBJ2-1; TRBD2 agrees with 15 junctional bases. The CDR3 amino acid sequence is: CASSPGLAGGYNEQFF. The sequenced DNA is TGTGCCAGCAGTCCCGGACTAGCGGGAGGGTACAATGAGCAGTTCTTC.